This T cell receptor (beta chain) emerged from a study of response to subunit inactivated influenza vaccine. The germline CDR1 and CDR2 sequences are MNHEY and SVGAGI. The CDR3 has 18 residues. Trimming shortened V by 0 bases and J by 3 bases, and 17 bases separated the two germline ends. This clonotype showed up just a few times. TCRdb re-derived calls from the RT-PCR reads in MiXCR, one entry per CDR3 protein. Found here are 150,000 to 200,000 distinct CDR3 sequences, around 12% of them singletons; the top ten hold over 25%. The data also belong to a second study, concerning T cells expressing NK-cell markers. That study reports: Libraries used 5'RACE template switching adding universal primer site and UMIs. Sorted T-cell subsets CD3+CD56+NKG2C+, CD3+CD56+NKG2C- and CD3+CD56-NKG2C+ were TCR beta-sequenced. Serological testing identified seven of the eight sequenced donors as HCMV-seropositive and one as seronegative. A few donors' CD3+CD56-NKG2C+ cells were dominated by the same clonotypes. Nothing established the HCMV specificity of expanded NKG2C+ T cell clones.

This chain links TRBV6-5 with TRBJ2-2; D unresolved. The TCR sequence derives from a man aged 50-60 years who received an inactivated influenza vaccine. Sample: CD8+ T cells sorted from PBMCs, taken roughly 13 days after vaccination. The CDR3 nucleotides read TGTGCCAGCAGTTACTCCCCCCCTCAAGGGTCGCACACCGGGGAGCTGTTTTTT. Translated: CASSYSPPQGSHTGELFF.